The next 17 T cell receptor beta chains were all read from a single sample in a study of blood T cell repertoires in COVID-19. The assay was immunoSEQ multiplex PCR, and TCRdb's table has in-frame clones only and misses some. The data contain about 130,000 clones, approximately 85% of them seen just once; the ten biggest clones take up 25% to 30%. Source material: peripheral blood. The receptors come from a woman aged 80 or over with acute or convalescent COVID-19.

J is TRBJ1-2 and V is TRBV28, with TRBD1 matching 7 bases. J lost 3 bases, V lost 5 bases, and 0 bases had no gene match. The CDR3 loop spans 12 amino acids. Germline V gene lookup returns CDR1 MDHEN and CDR2 SYDVKM. The CDR3 region has the DNA TGTGCCAGCAGTCAGGGGGACTATGGCTACACCTTC. Translation: CASSQGDYGYTF.

CDR3 protein: CASQFSNQPQHF. As DNA, the CDR3 is TGTGCCAGTCAATTTAGCAATCAGCCCCAGCATTTT. The rearrangement joins TRBV6-5 to TRBJ1-5; D remains unclear. The CDR3 contains 12 residues. V lost 9 bases, J lost 0 bases, and 6 bases lay in between. In germline, CDR1 is MNHEY, CDR2 SVGAGI.

The chain joins TRBV9 to TRBJ1-1, with D unresolved. Germline V lookup: CDR1 SGDLS, CDR2 YYNGEE. Trimming cost V 0 bases and J 1 base, with 7 bases left between them. The CDR3 extends over 14 amino acids. CDR3 sequence (DNA): TGTGCCAGCAGCGTAGCGGGGTGGAACACTGAAGCTTTCTTT. It specifies CASSVAGWNTEAFF.

V usage is TRBV6-5 and J usage is TRBJ1-1; D gene unclear. The germline CDR1 and CDR2 sequences are MNHEY and SVGAGI. The CDR3 consists of 12 residues. Trimming removed 7 bases at V and 4 bases at J, with 10 bases between. Here the CDR3 reads CASTPTGTEAFF. CDR3 DNA: TGTGCCAGCACGCCGACGGGCACTGAAGCTTTCTTT.

The chain uses TRBV18 and TRBJ2-3; TRBD1 agrees at 7 bases. The CDR3 is made up of 16 amino acids. The V gene's germline CDR1 is KGHSH and CDR2 LQKENI. The trim removed 2 bases at V and 2 bases at J, leaving 7 bases unmatched. The CDR3 loop reads CASSPTGVPSTDTQYF. The DNA of the CDR3 is TGTGCCAGCTCACCAACAGGGGTCCCCTCCACAGATACGCAGTATTTT.

This clone has a single count. The chain is built from TRBV5-5 and TRBJ1-6; a weak D match, TRBD1 (6 bases). The V end lost 2 bases, the J end lost 5 bases, and 8 bases lay between the germline ends. There are 14 residues in the CDR3. The germline V gene has CDR1 SGHKS and CDR2 YYEKEE (reference sequence). In DNA, the CDR3 is TGTGCCAGCAGCTTATGGACAGATAATTCACCCCTCCACTTT. Its translation: CASSLWTDNSPLHF.

This clone was seen a few times. The chain uses TRBV6-5 and TRBJ1-2, with D possibly matching TRBD1 (6 bases). V lost 8 bases to trimming and J lost 4 bases, with 17 bases between them. In germline, CDR1 is MNHEY, CDR2 SVGAGI. The CDR3 is made up of 14 amino acids. CDR3 nucleotides: TGTGCCAGCCGATCCGCACAGGGCGGCTATGGCTACACCTTC. This codes for CASRSAQGGYGYTF.

This chain uses TRBV6-5 with TRBJ1-4, with TRBD1 as a possible D gene (5 bases). Germline loops: CDR1 MNHEY, CDR2 SVGAGI. The CDR3 totals 14 residues. Between the trimmed V and J ends, which lost 10 bases and 5 bases, there was a span of 17 bases. CDR3 sequence (DNA): TGTGCCACCCAGGGTCCAGCCGTGAATGAAAAACTGTTTTTT. Translating it yields CATQGPAVNEKLFF.

V gene TRBV16 combines with J gene TRBJ1-1; 7 bases map to TRBD1. This CDR3 region has 13 residues. Germline V gene data show CDR1 as KGHSY and CDR2 as FQNENV. Germline trimming cut 3 bases from V and 6 bases from J; bases unmatched to any gene: 4. The CDR3 DNA reads as TGTGCCAGCAGCCACCTAGACAGGGCTGAAGCTTTCTTT. Its translation is CASSHLDRAEAFF. The whole variable domain, remainder taken from reference TRBV16 and TRBJ1-1, is GEEVAQTPKHLVRGEGQKAKLYCAPIKGHSYVFWYQQVLKNEFKFLISFQNENVFDETGMPKERFSAKCLPNSPCSLEIQATKLEDSAVYFCASSHLDRAEAFFGQGTRLTVV.

The V call is TRBV4-1, the J call TRBJ1-1; no clear D. Germline V CDR1 and CDR2: MGHRA, YSYEKL. This CDR3 comprises 17 residues. Trimming took 1 base from V and 0 from J, leaving 15 bases between them. This chain's CDR3 is CASSQGWARAVNTEAFF. The DNA of the CDR3 is TGCGCCAGCAGCCAAGGGTGGGCAAGAGCTGTGAACACTGAAGCTTTCTTT.

The chain combines TRBV2 with TRBJ2-3; 11 nucleotides agree with TRBD2. V lost 5 bases and J lost 7; bases outside the gene matches: 8. CDR1 and CDR2 from the germline V gene are SNHLY and FYNNEI. The CDR3 runs to 15 residues. This CDR3 is CASSTASGGSNTQYF. The CDR3 nucleotides are TGTGCCAGCAGTACCGCTAGCGGGGGGTCCAATACGCAGTATTTT.

The rearrangement joins TRBV19 to TRBJ1-1, with TRBD1 identical over 10 bases. The V gene's germline CDR1 is LNHDA and CDR2 SQIVND (reference sequence). After removal of 4 bases from V and 4 bases from J, the junction contained 6 bases not matched to a gene. This CDR3 has 15 residues. The CDR3 coding sequence is TGTGCCAGTAGTAGGGTGGACAGGGGGGTCACTGAAGCTTTCTTT. It encodes CASSRVDRGVTEAFF.

Written as DNA, the CDR3 is TGTGCCAGCTCGCCCGGGACAGGGTCTGGAAACACCATATATTTT. This sequence encodes CASSPGTGSGNTIYF. This chain links TRBV18 with TRBJ1-3, with TRBD1 matching over 9 bases. This CDR3 has 15 amino acids. Germline V gives CDR1 KGHSH, CDR2 LQKENI. The ends lost 6 bases at V and 1 base at J; junction bases unmatched: 4.

The table lists this clone with a few counts. The gene calls are TRBV4-3 and TRBJ2-1; 10 positions agree with TRBD2. Germline lookup yields CDR1 LGHNA and CDR2 YSLEER. The V and J ends lost 6 bases and 5 bases, in that order; junction bases with no gene match: 7. The CDR3 length is 15 residues. This chain's CDR3 is CASRSIAGGNNEQFF. The CDR3 DNA reads TGCGCCAGCAGATCGATAGCGGGGGGAAACAATGAGCAGTTCTTC.

V usage is TRBV25-1 and J usage is TRBJ1-2, with a tentative D call TRBD1 (6 bases). The CDR3 sequence is 15 residues long. V was clipped by 3 bases and J by 2 bases, with 13 bases between them. Germline V lookup: CDR1 MGHDK, CDR2 SYGVNS. DNA of the CDR3: TGTGCCAGCAGTGATTCCCTTGGACAGAACTATGGCTACACCTTC. This translates into CASSDSLGQNYGYTF.

The chain employs TRBV6-5 and TRBJ2-7, with 9 bases identical to TRBD1. Germline V gives CDR1 MNHEY, CDR2 SVGAGI. CDR3 size: 15 residues. The trim removed 2 bases at V and 7 bases at J, leaving 9 bases unmatched. CDR3 nucleotide sequence: TGTGCCAGCAGTTACGCCCCACAGGGGGCAGGGGAGCAGTACGTC. Its protein product is CASSYAPQGAGEQYV.

The chain recombines TRBV5-1 with TRBJ1-1; 7 positions match TRBD1. CDR3 length: 18 residues. The V gene end was trimmed by 0 bases and the J gene end by 2 bases; junction bases not matched to a gene: 13. Per germline, CDR1 SGHRS and CDR2 YFSETQ. Here the CDR3 reads CASSLGQGLSNPNTEAFF. The CDR3, as DNA: TGCGCCAGCAGCTTGGGACAGGGCCTCAGTAATCCAAACACTGAAGCTTTCTTT.